The 9 T cell receptor beta chains below all came from one sample that was sequenced in a study of CD8 T cells in Susac syndrome. Roughly 0.45 to 1 ug RNA was reverse transcribed with random hexamers. TCRdb re-called the immunoSEQ multiplex PCR reads through MiXCR, storing one row per CDR3 protein. Among 150,000 to 200,000 distinct CDR3 sequences listed, more than 90% were seen once. Material for sequencing was CD4+ T cells from PBMCs. These receptors came from a human donor with multiple sclerosis.

The rearrangement uses TRBV27 and TRBJ1-6; TRBD1 is a possible D gene (5 bases). CDR3 length: 15 residues. Between the trimmed V and J ends, which lost 5 bases and 8 bases, there was a span of 16 bases. Germline CDR1 is MNHEY and CDR2 is SMNVEV (reference sequence). The CDR3 is CASSTAGGTYSPLHF. In DNA, the CDR3 is TGTGCCAGCAGTACCGCGGGGGGGACCTATTCACCCCTCCACTTT.

The V and J genes are TRBV3-1 and TRBJ1-3; D is undetermined. This CDR3 is 14 amino acids long. CDR1 is LGHDT and CDR2 is YNNKEL in the germline V gene (reference sequence). Trimming left V 4 bases short and J 2 bases short, with 9 bases between. CDR3 in amino acids: CASSLGLAGNTIYF. For the CDR3, the DNA is TGTGCCAGCAGCCTTGGGCTCGCTGGAAACACCATATATTTT. Supplemented by reference TRBV3-1 and TRBJ1-3, the full variable domain reads DTAVSQTPKYLVTQMGNDKSIKCEQNLGHDTMYWYKQDSKKFLKIMFSYNNKELIINETVPNRFSPKSPDKAHLNLHINSLELGDSAVYFCASSLGLAGNTIYFGEGSWLTVV.

V is TRBV15 and J is TRBJ1-4; D unclear. The germline CDR1 and CDR2 sequences are LNHNV and YYDKDF (reference sequence). The ends were cut back, 6 bases at V and 3 bases at J, with 5 bases in the middle. CDR3 length equals 12 residues. The CDR3 is CATRGANEKLFF. DNA for the CDR3: TGTGCCACCAGGGGAGCTAATGAAAAACTGTTTTTT.

The gene calls are TRBV30 and TRBJ1-5; no reliable D call. Germline V gene data show CDR1 as GTSNPN and CDR2 as SVGIG (reference sequence). This CDR3 is 15 amino acids long. The V and J ends lost 1 base and 2 bases respectively, with 12 bases between them. The CDR3 here is CAWSGGSSGNQPQHF. The CDR3 DNA follows: TGTGCCTGGAGTGGGGGATCGTCGGGCAATCAGCCCCAGCATTTT.

The chain carries TRBV6-6 and TRBJ1-1; D is perhaps TRBD1 (6 bases). The CDR3 length is 11 residues. CDR1 is MNHNY, CDR2 SVGAGI, per germline (reference sequence). V was clipped by 8 bases and J by 8 bases, with 12 bases between them. CDR3 DNA: TGTGCCAGCCGACAGGAGATGGAAGCTTTCTTT. It translates to CASRQEMEAFF.

Concerning this clonotype itself: No conserved phenylalanine or tryptophan is present at the end of the CDR3, so a read error is the likely explanation. The chain combines TRBV5-1 with TRBJ2-5; weak D call: TRBD1 (5 bases). Germline V lookup: CDR1 SGHRS, CDR2 YFSETQ. V was pared by 0 bases and J by 0 bases, with 18 bases between. The CDR3 spans 18 residues. The CDR3 region is CASSLGSGPDNDQETQYL. The CDR3 coding sequence is TGCGCCAGCAGCTTGGGGTCGGGTCCGGACAACGACCAAGAGACCCAGTACCTC.

CDR3 in amino acids: CASSPRTSGTKNIQYF. CDR3 DNA: TGTGCCAGCAGCCCCAGGACTAGCGGGACCAAAAACATTCAGTACTTC. The rearrangement links TRBV7-9 to TRBJ2-4, with 12 bases lining up with TRBD2. Germline V gene data show CDR1 as SEHNR and CDR2 as FQNEAQ (reference sequence). V was clipped by 5 bases and J by 2 bases; unmatched bases: 4. CDR3 size: 16 residues.

The chain has TRBV6-5 and TRBJ2-3; unclear D gene. Trimming removed 6 bases from V and 5 bases from J, with 18 bases in between. Germline-derived CDR1 and CDR2 are MNHEY and SVGAGI. CDR3 length: 15 amino acids. CDR3 protein: CASSPLANVGDTQYF. In DNA, the CDR3 is TGTGCCAGCAGCCCCCTCGCCAATGTTGGAGATACGCAGTATTTT.

The chain combines TRBV2 with TRBJ1-4; D gene uncertain. Germline CDR1 reads SNHLY; CDR2 reads FYNNEI. The CDR3 consists of 14 residues. The V end lost 5 bases, the J end lost 2 bases, and 9 bases lay between the germline ends. CDR3: CASSMDRTNEKLFF. CDR3 bases: TGTGCCAGCAGTATGGATAGGACTAATGAAAAACTGTTTTTT.